These 22 T cell receptor beta chains originate from one sample sequenced in a study of blood T cell repertoires in COVID-19. The method was immunoSEQ multiplex PCR; TCRdb's version includes in-frame clones alone and lacks a portion of them. The table shows over 150,000 clones, with roughly 85% occurring only once. Source material: PBMCs or T cells enriched from blood (not recorded which). The receptor set was obtained from a woman aged 70 to 79 in a cohort exposed to, infected with or recovered from COVID-19 (not recorded which).

This chain links TRBV6-4 with TRBJ2-2; tentative D call: TRBD1 (6 bases). Trimming pared 5 bases from V and 5 bases from J, leaving 12 bases between. This CDR3 comprises 14 residues. Germline CDR1 MRHNA, CDR2 SNTAGT. CDR3 sequence: CASSKTGGTGELFF. CDR3 in DNA: TGTGCCAGCAGTAAGACAGGTGGGACCGGGGAGCTGTTTTTT.

V gene TRBV10-3 combines with J gene TRBJ2-3, with 10 positions matching TRBD1. This CDR3 is built from 15 residues. Germline values: CDR1 ENHRY, CDR2 SYGVKD. Unmatched junction bases numbered 7, after V lost 6 bases and J lost 4 bases. CDR3 in DNA: TGTGCCATCAGACCCGGGACAGGGGTTGCAGATACGCAGTATTTT. Translation gives CAIRPGTGVADTQYF.

This clone has at least ten counts. The chain uses TRBV29-1 and TRBJ1-1, with 7 bases identical to TRBD1. J was trimmed by 3 bases and V by 6 bases; bases with no gene match: 1. The germline V gene has CDR1 SQVTM and CDR2 ANQGSEA. This CDR3 has 11 residues. The CDR3 protein is CSVGTDTEAFF. The CDR3 nucleotides are TGCAGCGTAGGGACAGACACTGAAGCTTTCTTT.

This clone was picked up one time. The chain recombines TRBV19 with TRBJ1-5; D gene ambiguous. Germline CDR1 and CDR2: LNHDA and SQIVND (reference sequence). The V gene lost 3 bases and the J gene lost 7 bases, with 7 bases spanning the gap. The CDR3 has 12 residues. CDR3 coding DNA: TGTGCCAGTAGTATGAGGCAACAGCCCCAGCATTTT. It encodes CASSMRQQPQHF.

This chain uses TRBV28 with TRBJ1-2, with D possibly being TRBD1 (6 bases). The CDR3 contains 12 residues. Germline lookup yields CDR1 MDHEN and CDR2 SYDVKM. Between the trimmed V and J ends, which lost 8 bases and 8 bases, there was a span of 15 bases. The CDR3 DNA reads as TGTGCCAGCGGCAGGGGAAAGGGAGGCTACACCTTC. Encoded protein: CASGRGKGGYTF.

A single count supports this clone. J is TRBJ2-7 and V is TRBV28; 8 positions match TRBD1. With V trimmed by 3 bases and J by 1 base, 5 bases remained unmatched. CDR1 and CDR2 (germline): MDHEN, SYDVKM. The CDR3 is made up of 15 amino acids. CDR3 loop: CASSLPGGASYEQYF. The CDR3 region has the DNA TGTGCCAGCAGTTTGCCAGGGGGCGCATCCTACGAGCAGTACTTC.

With regard to this clone: The sample carries other DNA sequences with the same CDR3. V is TRBV5-4 and J is TRBJ1-4, with 9 bases matching TRBD1. The CDR3 covers 14 residues. V lost 2 bases to trimming and J lost 8 bases; unmatched junction nucleotides: 4. Germline CDR1 is SGHNT and CDR2 is YYREEE (reference sequence). CDR3 loop: CASSLQGAGEKLFF. The CDR3 DNA is TGTGCCAGCAGCTTACAGGGGGCCGGGGAAAAACTGTTTTTT. Complete variable domain (other parts from reference TRBV5-4 and TRBJ1-4): ETGVTQSPTHLIKTRGQQVTLRCSSQSGHNTVSWYQQALGQGPQFIFQYYREEENGRGNFPPRFSGLQFPNYSSELNVNALELDDSALYLCASSLQGAGEKLFFGSGTQLSVL.

The V call is TRBV20-1, the J call TRBJ2-3; tentatively, D is TRBD2 (6 bases). The length of the CDR3 is 15 residues. Germline V CDR1 and CDR2: DFQATT, SNEGSKA (reference sequence). The V gene lost 3 bases and the J gene lost 2 bases, with 15 bases spanning the gap. CDR3 amino acids: CSASSGTSITDTQYF. The CDR3 region has the DNA TGCAGTGCTAGTTCTGGGACTTCTATCACAGATACGCAGTATTTT.

The rearrangement uses TRBV5-1 and TRBJ1-3, with D maybe TRBD1 (6 bases). V was shortened by 3 bases and J by 0 bases, with 10 bases between the two germline ends. The germline gives CDR1 SGHRS, CDR2 YFSETQ. The CDR3 is 15 residues long. In nucleotides, the CDR3 is TGCGCCAGCAGCTCCACAGGGAGCTCTGGAAACACCATATATTTT. Residues: CASSSTGSSGNTIYF.

The rearrangement joins TRBV5-1 to TRBJ2-1, with a possible D match to TRBD2 (5 bases). Germline V gene data show CDR1 as SGHRS and CDR2 as YFSETQ. Trimming removed 0 bases at V and 10 bases at J, with 8 bases between. The CDR3 loop spans 12 amino acids. DNA for the CDR3: TGCGCCAGCAGCTTGGAACGGGAAGAGCAGTTCTTC. Its protein product is CASSLEREEQFF.

This clone came up a few times. The chain is built from TRBV29-1 and TRBJ1-1; D gene ambiguous. The ends were cut back, 4 bases at V and 6 bases at J, with 15 bases in the middle. The CDR3 has 13 amino acids. The V gene's germline CDR1 is SQVTM and CDR2 ANQGSEA. The CDR3 spells CSVGPAGNAEAFF. In DNA form, the CDR3 reads TGCAGCGTTGGACCGGCGGGAAACGCTGAAGCTTTCTTT.

CDR3 protein: CASSQLGGHGYTF. Written as DNA, the CDR3 is TGTGCCAGCAGCCAACTAGGGGGCCATGGCTACACCTTC. V gene TRBV3-1 (or the pseudogene TRBV3-2) combines with J gene TRBJ1-2; 7 bases align to TRBD1. This CDR3 has 13 residues. Germline trimming cut 2 bases from V and 6 bases from J; bases unmatched to any gene: 3. CDR1 and CDR2 (germline): LGHDT, YNNKEL (reference sequence).

The chain is built from TRBV24-1 and TRBJ2-3; 12 positions agree with TRBD2. The CDR3 totals 14 residues. Trimming removed 8 bases from V and 6 bases from J; junction bases left unmatched: 5. The germline CDR1 and CDR2 sequences are KGHDR and SFDVKD. In nucleotides, the CDR3 is TGTGCCACCACTAGCGGGAGGGCATGGGATACGCAGTATTTT. Protein sequence: CATTSGRAWDTQYF.

The genes are TRBV7-9 and TRBJ1-1, with TRBD1 as a possible D gene (5 bases). The germline V gene encodes CDR1 SEHNR and CDR2 FQNEAQ (reference sequence). V was cut by 5 bases and J by 5 bases, with 21 bases left in between. This CDR3 has 16 amino acids. The CDR3 DNA is TGTGCCAGCAGCCCTCCGGGCCTTCCTGGGGGGACTGAAGCTTTCTTT. It codes for CASSPPGLPGGTEAFF.

The chain links TRBV28 to TRBJ1-1; D gene ambiguous. This CDR3 is 16 amino acids long. V was clipped by 3 bases and J by 0 bases, with 14 bases between them. Germline V gene lookup returns CDR1 MDHEN and CDR2 SYDVKM. The CDR3 here is CASSLVESLMNTEAFF. CDR3 nucleotide sequence: TGTGCCAGCAGTTTGGTGGAGAGCTTAATGAACACTGAAGCTTTCTTT.

This sequence joins TRBV5-5 and TRBJ2-3, with D possibly TRBD1 on 5 matching bases. The V gene's germline CDR1 is SGHKS and CDR2 YYEKEE (reference sequence). The CDR3 runs to 14 residues. Trimming left V 5 bases short and J 0 bases short, with 10 bases between. The CDR3 reads CASSPSGSTDTQYF. The CDR3, as DNA: TGTGCCAGCAGTCCCTCAGGGAGCACAGATACGCAGTATTTT. Full variable domain (outside the CDR3, taken from reference TRBV5-5 and TRBJ2-3): DAGVTQSPTHLIKTRGQQVTLRCSPISGHKSVSWYQQVLGQGPQFIFQYYEKEERGRGNFPDRFSARQFPNYSSELNVNALLLGDSALYLCASSPSGSTDTQYFGPGTRLTVL.

The chain is built from TRBV19 and TRBJ1-1; D unresolved. The V end was cut by 8 bases, the J end by 4 bases, with 17 bases between. The CDR3 has 14 residues. The germline V gene encodes CDR1 LNHDA and CDR2 SQIVND (reference sequence). In DNA form, the CDR3 reads TGTGCCAGTCAGGCGCACGCGGGGTTCACTGAAGCTTTCTTT. Amino acids: CASQAHAGFTEAFF.

The gene calls are TRBV4-1 and TRBJ1-5; 8 positions agree with TRBD1. Germline V gene sequence: CDR1 MGHRA, CDR2 YSYEKL. V shed 3 bases and J 2 bases; nucleotides not matched to a gene: 6. The CDR3 length is 16 residues. CDR3 amino acids: CASSQSGQGGNQPQHF. CDR3 DNA: TGCGCCAGCAGCCAGTCAGGACAGGGAGGCAATCAGCCCCAGCATTTT.

V is TRBV14 and J is TRBJ2-1; D is perhaps TRBD1 (5 bases). V was trimmed by 2 bases and J by 4 bases, leaving 12 bases between them. This CDR3 has 15 amino acids. Germline V gives CDR1 SGHDN, CDR2 FVKESK. In DNA, the CDR3 is TGTGCCAGCAGCCAAACAGGAATAATGTACAATGAGCAGTTCTTC. Residues: CASSQTGIMYNEQFF.

The J gene is TRBJ1-4, the V gene TRBV2, with TRBD1 matching over 8 bases. Germline V gene data show CDR1 as SNHLY and CDR2 as FYNNEI. Trimming at V came to 6 bases and at J to 5 bases, leaving 5 bases not matched to a gene. There are 14 residues in the CDR3. The CDR3 sequence: CASSGTGLNEKLFF. The CDR3 bases are TGTGCCAGCAGCGGGACAGGATTAAATGAAAAACTGTTTTTT. Based on the CDR3 plus reference TRBV2 and TRBJ1-4, the full variable domain is EPEVTQTPSHQVTQMGQEVILRCVPISNHLYFYWYRQILGQKVEFLVSFYNNEISEKSEIFDDQFSVERPDGSNFTLKIRSTKLEDSAMYFCASSGTGLNEKLFFGSGTQLSVL.

In its sample, this clone was seen once. The chain employs TRBV10-3 and TRBJ2-3; 9 nucleotides match TRBD2. Germline V CDR1 and CDR2: ENHRY, SYGVKD. V shed 2 bases, J shed 3 bases, and the junction held 6 bases outside the gene matches. The CDR3 loop spans 16 amino acids. The CDR3 sequence is CAISESIAGATDTQYF. The DNA for the CDR3 is TGTGCCATCAGTGAGAGTATAGCGGGAGCGACAGATACGCAGTATTTT.

The V and J genes are TRBV7-5 and TRBJ2-4; the D call in the table, TRBD1, was not verified against the DNA. TRBV7-5 is deemed a pseudogene. The CDR3 spans 19 residues. CDR3 region: CARTCPPPGTNLAKNIQYF. The CDR3 nucleotides read TGTGCCAGAACCTGTCCCCCCCCCGGGACAAATCTAGCCAAAAACATTCAGTACTTC.